The clone carrying this TCR beta chain has a handful of counts. Its matching antigen is unknown. The sample is drawn from a study of T-cell memory formation after mild COVID-19. Overall study context: Clustering of TCRs was largely donor specific.

General study findings and limits: Clones that contracted from day 15 to 85 were balanced CD4/CD8, while later expanders leaned CD4+. Cross-reactive memory apparently joined, as some responding clones appeared in pre-infection memory.

V was trimmed by 4 bases and J by 8 bases, leaving 6 bases between them. Per the germline V gene, CDR1 is SNHLY and CDR2 is FYNNEI. The CDR3 is made up of 12 amino acids. 5'RACE, which relied on constant-segment primers, yielded TCR alpha and TCR beta cDNA libraries carrying sample barcodes and UMIs. Via MiXCR, TCRdb re-called the 5' RACE reads, giving one row per CDR3 protein. The table has 350,000 or so distinct CDR3 sequences, 20% to 25% seen once. The origin of this receptor is a man aged 18 to 29 who had mild COVID-19 (a few samples of this study predate the infection). Cell type and time point are not known. J is TRBJ1-6 and V is TRBV2; D might be TRBD1 (6 bases). The source material was PBMCs or a T cell subset sorted from them (not recorded which). CDR3 sequence: CASSAGDSPLHF. The CDR3 nucleotides read TGTGCCAGCAGTGCAGGGGATTCACCCCTCCACTTT.